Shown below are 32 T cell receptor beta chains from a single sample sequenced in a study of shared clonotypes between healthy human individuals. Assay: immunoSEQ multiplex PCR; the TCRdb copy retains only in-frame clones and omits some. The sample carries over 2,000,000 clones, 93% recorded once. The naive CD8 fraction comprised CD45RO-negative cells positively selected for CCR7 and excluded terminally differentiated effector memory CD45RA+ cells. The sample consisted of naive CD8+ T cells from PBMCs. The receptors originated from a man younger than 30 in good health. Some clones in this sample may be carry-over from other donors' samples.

The CDR3 reads CASSQEEGTTYEQYF. In DNA form, the CDR3 reads TGCGCCAGCAGCCAAGAGGAGGGGACTACCTACGAGCAGTACTTC. This sequence joins TRBV4-3 and TRBJ2-7, with TRBD2 matching over 7 bases. V lost 0 bases, J lost 2 bases, and 4 bases stayed unmatched. This CDR3 contains 15 residues. The germline V gene has CDR1 LGHNA and CDR2 YSLEER.

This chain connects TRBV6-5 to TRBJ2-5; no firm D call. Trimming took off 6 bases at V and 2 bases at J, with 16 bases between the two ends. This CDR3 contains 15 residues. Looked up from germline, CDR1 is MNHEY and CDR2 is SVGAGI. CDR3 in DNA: TGTGCCAGCAGACCTAGATTGGGTCCACAAGAGACCCAGTACTTC. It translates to CASRPRLGPQETQYF.

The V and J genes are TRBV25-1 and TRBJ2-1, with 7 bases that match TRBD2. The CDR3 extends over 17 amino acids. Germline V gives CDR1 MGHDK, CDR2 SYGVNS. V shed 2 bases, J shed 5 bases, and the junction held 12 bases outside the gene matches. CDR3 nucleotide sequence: TGTGCCAGCAGTGAAGTGGAGGGAGGGCCTAGGGACAATGAGCAGTTCTTC. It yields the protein CASSEVEGGPRDNEQFF.

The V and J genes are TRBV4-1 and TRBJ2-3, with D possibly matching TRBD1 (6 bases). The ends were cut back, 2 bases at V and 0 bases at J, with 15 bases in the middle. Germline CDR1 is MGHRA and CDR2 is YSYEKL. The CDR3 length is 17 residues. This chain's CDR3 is CASSQRTGYTSTDTQYF. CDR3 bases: TGCGCCAGCAGCCAACGTACAGGGTATACTAGCACAGATACGCAGTATTTT.

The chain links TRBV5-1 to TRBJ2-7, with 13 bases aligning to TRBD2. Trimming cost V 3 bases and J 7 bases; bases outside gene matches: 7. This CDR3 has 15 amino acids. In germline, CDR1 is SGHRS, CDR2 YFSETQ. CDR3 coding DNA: TGCGCCAGCAGCTGGGGGACTAGCGGGGCGCGGGAGCAGTACTTC. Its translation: CASSWGTSGAREQYF.

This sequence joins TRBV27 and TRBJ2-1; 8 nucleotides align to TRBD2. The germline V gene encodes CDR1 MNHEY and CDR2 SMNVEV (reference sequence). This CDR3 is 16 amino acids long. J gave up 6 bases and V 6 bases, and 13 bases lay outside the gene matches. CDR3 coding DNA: TGTGCCAGCAGGGCCTCAGCGGGAGAGTGGGTCAATGAGCAGTTCTTC. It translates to CASRASAGEWVNEQFF.

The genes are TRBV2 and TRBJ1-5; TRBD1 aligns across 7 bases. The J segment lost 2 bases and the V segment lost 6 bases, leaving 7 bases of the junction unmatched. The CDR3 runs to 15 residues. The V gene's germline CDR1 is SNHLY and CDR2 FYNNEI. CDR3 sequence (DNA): TGTGCCAGCAGCTTAGGGGGCCAGGGCAATCAGCCCCAGCATTTT. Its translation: CASSLGGQGNQPQHF.

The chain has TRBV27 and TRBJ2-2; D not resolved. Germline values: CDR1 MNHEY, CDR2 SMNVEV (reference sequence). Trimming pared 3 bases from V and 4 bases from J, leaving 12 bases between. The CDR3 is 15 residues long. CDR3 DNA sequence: TGTGCCAGCAGTTTTTGGCCCTCGGGCACCGGGGAGCTGTTTTTT. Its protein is CASSFWPSGTGELFF.

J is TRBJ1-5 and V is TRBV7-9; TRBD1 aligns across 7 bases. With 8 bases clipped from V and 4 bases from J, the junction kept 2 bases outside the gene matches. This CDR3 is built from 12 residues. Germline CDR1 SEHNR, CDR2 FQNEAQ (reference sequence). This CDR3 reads CASQQGNQPQHF. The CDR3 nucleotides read TGTGCCAGCCAACAGGGGAATCAGCCCCAGCATTTT. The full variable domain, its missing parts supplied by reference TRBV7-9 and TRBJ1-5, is DTGVSQNPRHKITKRGQNVTFRCDPISEHNRLYWYRQTLGQGPEFLTYFQNEAQLEKSRLLSDRFSAERPKGSFSTLEIQRTEQGDSAMYLCASQQGNQPQHFGDGTRLSIL.

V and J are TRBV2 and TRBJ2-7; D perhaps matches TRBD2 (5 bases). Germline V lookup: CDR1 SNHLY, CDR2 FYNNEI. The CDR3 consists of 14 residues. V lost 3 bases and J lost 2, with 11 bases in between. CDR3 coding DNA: TGTGCCAGCAGTGATCCCACGGGAACCTACGAGCAGTACTTC. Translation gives CASSDPTGTYEQYF.

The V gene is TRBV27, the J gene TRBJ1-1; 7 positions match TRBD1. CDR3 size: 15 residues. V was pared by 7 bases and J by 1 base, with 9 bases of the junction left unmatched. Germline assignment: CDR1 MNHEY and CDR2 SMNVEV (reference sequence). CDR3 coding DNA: TGTGCCAGCACCCCCGGGGCAGGGGGGAACACTGAAGCTTTCTTT. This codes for CASTPGAGGNTEAFF.

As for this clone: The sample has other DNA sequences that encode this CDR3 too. CDR3 DNA sequence: TGTGCCAGCAGTTTTGGGGGGGGCACTGAAGCTTTCTTT. Protein product: CASSFGGGTEAFF. V usage is TRBV28 and J usage is TRBJ1-1; the D gene is possibly TRBD1 (5 bases). CDR1 and CDR2 (germline): MDHEN, SYDVKM. The CDR3 covers 13 residues. V was cut by 3 bases and J by 4 bases, with 9 bases left in between.

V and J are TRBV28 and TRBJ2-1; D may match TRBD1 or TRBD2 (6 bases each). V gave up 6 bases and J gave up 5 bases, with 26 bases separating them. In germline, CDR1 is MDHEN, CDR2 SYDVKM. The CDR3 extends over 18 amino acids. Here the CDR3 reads CASRTDRDGRGAHNEQFF. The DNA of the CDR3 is TGTGCCAGCAGGACCGACCGGGACGGTAGGGGGGCACACAATGAGCAGTTCTTC.

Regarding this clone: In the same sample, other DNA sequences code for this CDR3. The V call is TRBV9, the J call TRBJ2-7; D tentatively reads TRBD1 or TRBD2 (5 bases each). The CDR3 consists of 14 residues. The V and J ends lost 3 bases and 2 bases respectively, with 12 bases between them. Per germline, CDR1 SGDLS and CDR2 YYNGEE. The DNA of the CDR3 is TGTGCCAGCAGCGCGAATCCGGGACCCTACGAGCAGTACTTC. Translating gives CASSANPGPYEQYF.

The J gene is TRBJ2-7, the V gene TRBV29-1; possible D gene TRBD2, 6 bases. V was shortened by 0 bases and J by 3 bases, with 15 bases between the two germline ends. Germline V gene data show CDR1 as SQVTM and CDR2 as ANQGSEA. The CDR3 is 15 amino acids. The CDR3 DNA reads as TGCAGCGTTGAAGATCGGGGGTGGGGCCTCTACGAGCAGTACTTC. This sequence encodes CSVEDRGWGLYEQYF.

This CDR3 reads CASSYTGVGNTIYF. DNA of the CDR3: TGTGCCAGCAGCTATACAGGGGTTGGAAACACCATATATTTT. V and J are TRBV7-6 and TRBJ1-3; 7 bases map to TRBD1. Looked up from germline, CDR1 is SGHVS and CDR2 is FNYEAQ. Unmatched junction bases numbered 3, after V lost 4 bases and J lost 3 bases. The CDR3 runs 14 residues.

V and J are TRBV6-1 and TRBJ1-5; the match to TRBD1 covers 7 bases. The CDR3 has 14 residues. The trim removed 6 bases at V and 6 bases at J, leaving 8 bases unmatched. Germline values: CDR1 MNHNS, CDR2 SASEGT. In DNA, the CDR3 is TGTGCCAGCAGGGAGAGGGGGCAGGGTCAGCCCCAGCATTTT. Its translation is CASRERGQGQPQHF.

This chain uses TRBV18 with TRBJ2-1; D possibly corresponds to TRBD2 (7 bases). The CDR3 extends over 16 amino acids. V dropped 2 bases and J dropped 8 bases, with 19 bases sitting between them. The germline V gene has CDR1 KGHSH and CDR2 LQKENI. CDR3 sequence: CASSPLGGGPRDEQFF. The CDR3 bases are TGTGCCAGCTCACCATTAGGGGGAGGGCCGCGCGATGAGCAGTTCTTC.

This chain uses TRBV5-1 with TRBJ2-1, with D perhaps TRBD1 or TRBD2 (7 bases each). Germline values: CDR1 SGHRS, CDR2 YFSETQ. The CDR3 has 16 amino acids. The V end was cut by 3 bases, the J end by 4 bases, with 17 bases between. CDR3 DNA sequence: TGCGCCAGCAGCTCCAGGGGGGGGAGGCTGTACAATGAGCAGTTCTTC. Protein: CASSSRGGRLYNEQFF. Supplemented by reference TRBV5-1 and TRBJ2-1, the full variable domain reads KAGVTQTPRYLIKTRGQQVTLSCSPISGHRSVSWYQQTPGQGLQFLFEYFSETQRNKGNFPGRFSGRQFSNSRSEMNVSTLELGDSALYLCASSSRGGRLYNEQFFGPGTRLTVL.

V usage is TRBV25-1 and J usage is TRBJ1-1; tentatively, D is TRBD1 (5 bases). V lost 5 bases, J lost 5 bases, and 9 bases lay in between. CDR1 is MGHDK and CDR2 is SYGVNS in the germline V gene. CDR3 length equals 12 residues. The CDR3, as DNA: TGTGCCAGCAGTCGGGGGGAGACTGAAGCTTTCTTT. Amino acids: CASSRGETEAFF.

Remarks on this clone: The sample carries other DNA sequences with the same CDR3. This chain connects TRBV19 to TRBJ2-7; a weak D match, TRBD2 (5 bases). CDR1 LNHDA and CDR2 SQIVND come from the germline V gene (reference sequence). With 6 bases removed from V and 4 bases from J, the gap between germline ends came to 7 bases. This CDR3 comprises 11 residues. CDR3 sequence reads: CASSRGYEQYF. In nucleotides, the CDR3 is TGTGCCAGTAGCCGGGGATACGAGCAGTACTTC.

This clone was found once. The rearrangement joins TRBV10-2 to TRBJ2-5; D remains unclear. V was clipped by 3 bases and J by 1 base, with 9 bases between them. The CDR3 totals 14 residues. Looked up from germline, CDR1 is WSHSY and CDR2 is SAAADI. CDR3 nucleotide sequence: TGCGCCAGCAGTGATACAGATAGCCAAGAGACCCAGTACTTC. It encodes CASSDTDSQETQYF.

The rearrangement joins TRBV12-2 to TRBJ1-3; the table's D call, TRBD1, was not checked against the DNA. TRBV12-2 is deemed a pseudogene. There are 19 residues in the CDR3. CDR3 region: CASRPRASGGLGSGNTIYF. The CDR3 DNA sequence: TGTGCAAGTCGCCCGCGGGCCTCAGGGGGATTGGGATCTGGAAACACCATATATTTT.

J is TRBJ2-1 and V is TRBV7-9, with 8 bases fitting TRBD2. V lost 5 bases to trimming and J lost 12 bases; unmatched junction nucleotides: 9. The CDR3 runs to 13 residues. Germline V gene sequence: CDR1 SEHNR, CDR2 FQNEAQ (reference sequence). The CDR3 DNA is TGTGCCAGCAGCGCCCCCCAGCGGGAGCTGCAGTTCTTC. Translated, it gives CASSAPQRELQFF.

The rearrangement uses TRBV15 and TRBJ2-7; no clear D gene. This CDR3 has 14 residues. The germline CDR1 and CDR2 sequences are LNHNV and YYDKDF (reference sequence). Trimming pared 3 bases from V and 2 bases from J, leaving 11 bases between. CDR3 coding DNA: TGTGCCACCAGCAGGACGACCGACACCTACGAGCAGTACTTC. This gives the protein CATSRTTDTYEQYF. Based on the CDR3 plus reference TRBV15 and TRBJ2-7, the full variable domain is DAMVIQNPRYQVTQFGKPVTLSCSQTLNHNVMYWYQQKSSQAPKLLFHYYDKDFNNEADTPDNFQSRRPNTSFCFLDIRSPGLGDTAMYLCATSRTTDTYEQYFGPGTRLTVT.

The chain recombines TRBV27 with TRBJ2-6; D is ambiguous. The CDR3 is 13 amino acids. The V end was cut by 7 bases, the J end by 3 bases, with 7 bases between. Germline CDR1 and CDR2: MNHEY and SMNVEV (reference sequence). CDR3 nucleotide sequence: TGTGCCAGCAAAAGAGGTGGGGCCAACGTCCTGACTTTC. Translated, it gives CASKRGGANVLTF.

This chain's CDR3 is CARRDRITGFGTEAFF. Here the CDR3 DNA reads TGTGCCAGAAGGGACAGGATTACGGGATTCGGCACTGAAGCTTTCTTT. V is TRBV5-3 and J is TRBJ1-1, with TRBD1 matching 7 bases. TRBV5-3 is identified as an open reading frame with a role that is uncertain. The CDR3 consists of 16 residues. With V trimmed by 5 bases and J by 4 bases, 14 bases remained unmatched.

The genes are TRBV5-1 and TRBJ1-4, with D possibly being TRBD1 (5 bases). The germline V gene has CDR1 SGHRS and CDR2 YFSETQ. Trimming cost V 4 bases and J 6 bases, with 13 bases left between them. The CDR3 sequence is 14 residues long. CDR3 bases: TGCGCCAGCAGCACGGGACCTGGTGATGAAAAACTGTTTTTT. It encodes CASSTGPGDEKLFF.

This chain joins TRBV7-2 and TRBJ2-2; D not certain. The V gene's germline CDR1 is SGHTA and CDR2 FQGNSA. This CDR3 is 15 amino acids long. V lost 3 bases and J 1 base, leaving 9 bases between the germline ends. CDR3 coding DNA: TGTGCCAGCAGCTTTAGGGCGGAGAACACCGGGGAGCTGTTTTTT. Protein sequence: CASSFRAENTGELFF.

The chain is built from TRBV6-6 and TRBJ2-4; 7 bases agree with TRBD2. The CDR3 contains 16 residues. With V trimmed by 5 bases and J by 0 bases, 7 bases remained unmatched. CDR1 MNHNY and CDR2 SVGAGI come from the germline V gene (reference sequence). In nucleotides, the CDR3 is TGTGCCAGCAGTCCTGTGGGGGGGGGAGCCAAAAACATTCAGTACTTC. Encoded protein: CASSPVGGGAKNIQYF.

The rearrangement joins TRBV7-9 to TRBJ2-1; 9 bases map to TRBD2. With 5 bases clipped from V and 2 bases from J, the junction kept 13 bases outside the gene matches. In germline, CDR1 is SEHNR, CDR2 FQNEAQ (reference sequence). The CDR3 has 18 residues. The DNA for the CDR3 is TGTGCCAGCAGCCCTCAGTACCCGGCTAGCGGGACCTACAATGAGCAGTTCTTC. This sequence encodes CASSPQYPASGTYNEQFF.

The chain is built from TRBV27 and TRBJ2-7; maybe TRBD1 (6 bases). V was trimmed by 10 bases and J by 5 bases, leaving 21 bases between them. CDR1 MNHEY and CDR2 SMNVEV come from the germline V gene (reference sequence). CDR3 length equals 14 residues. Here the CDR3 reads CATRGRRLPHEQYF. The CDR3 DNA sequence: TGTGCCACCAGGGGTAGGCGGCTACCTCACGAGCAGTACTTC.